The clone carrying this TCR beta chain was counted many times. Its specificity is unknown. This CDR3 has 14 amino acids. The V end lost 6 bases, the J end lost 5 bases, and 17 bases lay between the germline ends. CDR1 and CDR2 (germline): SEHNR, FQNEAQ (reference sequence). This sample is part of a study of T-cell reconstitution after alpha-beta-depleted transplantation in children. Regarding the study as a whole: The authors attributed T-cell counts and diversity one year after transplant mostly to newly produced T cells.

Using unique molecular identifiers, the investigators prepared the TCRbeta library. TCRdb re-called the PCR reads with MiXCR, one entry per CDR3 protein. This table holds 200,000 to 300,000 distinct CDR3 sequences, approximately 8% found once. The sequence came from a male patient under 18 who had a stem cell transplant for acute lymphoblastic leukemia, so the T cells may come from the graft donor. The source was PBMCs, mostly from graft donor cells, collected 180 days after TCRalphabeta/CD19-depleted stem cell transplant. The gene calls are TRBV7-9 and TRBJ2-7; no firm D call. As DNA, the CDR3 is TGTGCCAGCAGTACGACATCGCCCCAGGACGAGCAGTACTTC. Residues: CASSTTSPQDEQYF.